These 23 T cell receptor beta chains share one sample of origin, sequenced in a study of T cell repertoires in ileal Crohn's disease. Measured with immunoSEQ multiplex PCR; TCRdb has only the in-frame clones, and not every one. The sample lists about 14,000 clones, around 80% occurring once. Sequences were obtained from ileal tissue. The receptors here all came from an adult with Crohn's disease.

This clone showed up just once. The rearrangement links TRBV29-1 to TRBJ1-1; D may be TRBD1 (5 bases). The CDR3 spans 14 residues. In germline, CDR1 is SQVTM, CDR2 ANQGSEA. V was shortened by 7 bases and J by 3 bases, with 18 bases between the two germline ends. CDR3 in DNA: TGCAGCGCCCAGGGCGGGGGAGGGCACACTGAAGCTTTCTTT. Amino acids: CSAQGGGGHTEAFF.

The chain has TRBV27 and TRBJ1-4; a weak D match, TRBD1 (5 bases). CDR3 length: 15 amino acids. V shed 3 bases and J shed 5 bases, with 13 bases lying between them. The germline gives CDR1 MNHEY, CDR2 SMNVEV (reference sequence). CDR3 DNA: TGTGCCAGCAGTTTGATGGCAGGGAAGAATGAAAAACTGTTTTTT. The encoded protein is CASSLMAGKNEKLFF. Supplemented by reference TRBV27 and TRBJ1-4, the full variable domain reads EAQVTQNPRYLITVTGKKLTVTCSQNMNHEYMSWYRQDPGLGLRQIYYSMNVEVTDKGDVPEGYKVSRKEKRNFPLILESPSPNQTSLYFCASSLMAGKNEKLFFGSGTQLSVL.

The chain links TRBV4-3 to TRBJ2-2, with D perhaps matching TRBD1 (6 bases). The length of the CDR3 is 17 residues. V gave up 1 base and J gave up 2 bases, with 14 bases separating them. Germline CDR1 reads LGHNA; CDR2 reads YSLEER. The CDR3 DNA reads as TGCGCCAGCAGCCAAGGGAATGGGGACATCAACACCGGGGAGCTGTTTTTT. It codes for CASSQGNGDINTGELFF.

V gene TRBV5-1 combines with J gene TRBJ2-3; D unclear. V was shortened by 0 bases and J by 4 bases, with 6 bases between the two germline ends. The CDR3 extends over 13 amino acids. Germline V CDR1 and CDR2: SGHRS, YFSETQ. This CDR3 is CASSLASADTQYF. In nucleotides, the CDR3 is TGCGCCAGCAGCTTGGCTTCCGCAGATACGCAGTATTTT.

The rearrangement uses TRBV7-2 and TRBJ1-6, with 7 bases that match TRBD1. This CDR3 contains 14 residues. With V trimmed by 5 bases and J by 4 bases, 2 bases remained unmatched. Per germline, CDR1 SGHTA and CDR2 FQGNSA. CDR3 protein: CASSPTGYNSPLHF. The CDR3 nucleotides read TGTGCCAGCAGCCCGACAGGGTATAATTCACCCCTCCACTTT.

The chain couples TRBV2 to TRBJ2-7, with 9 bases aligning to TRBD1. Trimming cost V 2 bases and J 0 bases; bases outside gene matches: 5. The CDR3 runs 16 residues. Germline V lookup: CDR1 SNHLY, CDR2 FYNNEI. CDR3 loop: CASSETPGQGSYEQYF. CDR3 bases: TGTGCCAGCAGTGAAACCCCGGGACAGGGCTCCTACGAGCAGTACTTC.

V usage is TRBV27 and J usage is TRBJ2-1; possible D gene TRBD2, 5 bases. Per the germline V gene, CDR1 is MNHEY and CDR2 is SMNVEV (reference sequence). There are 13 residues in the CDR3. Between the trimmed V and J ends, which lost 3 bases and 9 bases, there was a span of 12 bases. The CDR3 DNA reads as TGTGCCAGCAGTTTGGACCGGGATACTGAGCAGTTCTTC. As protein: CASSLDRDTEQFF.

The CDR3, as DNA: TGCAGCGCCTGGCCGCAGGGGGCGGGAAACACTGAAGCTTTCTTT. As protein: CSAWPQGAGNTEAFF. This chain connects TRBV29-1 to TRBJ1-1; 8 nucleotides match TRBD1. The ends lost 7 bases at V and 2 bases at J; junction bases unmatched: 12. CDR1 and CDR2 (germline): SQVTM, ANQGSEA. This CDR3 is 15 amino acids long.

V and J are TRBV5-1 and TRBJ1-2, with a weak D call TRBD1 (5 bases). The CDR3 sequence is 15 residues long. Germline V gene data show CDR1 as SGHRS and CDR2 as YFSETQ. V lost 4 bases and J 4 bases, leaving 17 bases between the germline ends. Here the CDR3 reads CASSPSPTDLYGYTF. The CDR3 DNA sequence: TGCGCCAGCAGCCCCTCCCCGACAGACCTCTATGGCTACACCTTC.

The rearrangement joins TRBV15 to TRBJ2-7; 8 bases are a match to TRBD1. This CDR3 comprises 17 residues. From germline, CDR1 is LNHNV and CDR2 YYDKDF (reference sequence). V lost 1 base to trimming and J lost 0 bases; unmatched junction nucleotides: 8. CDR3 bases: TGTGCCACCAGCAGAGCCAGGGGGCTGGAACGCTCCTACGAGCAGTACTTC. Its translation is CATSRARGLERSYEQYF.

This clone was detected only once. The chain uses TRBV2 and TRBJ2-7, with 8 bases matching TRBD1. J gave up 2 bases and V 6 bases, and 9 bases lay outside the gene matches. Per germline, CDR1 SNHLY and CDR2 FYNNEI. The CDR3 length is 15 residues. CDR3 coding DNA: TGTGCCAGCAGCGCCGACAGGGGTTATACCTACGAGCAGTACTTC. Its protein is CASSADRGYTYEQYF. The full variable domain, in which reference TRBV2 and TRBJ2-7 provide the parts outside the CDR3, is EPEVTQTPSHQVTQMGQEVILRCVPISNHLYFYWYRQILGQKVEFLVSFYNNEISEKSEIFDDQFSVERPDGSNFTLKIRSTKLEDSAMYFCASSADRGYTYEQYFGPGTRLTVT.

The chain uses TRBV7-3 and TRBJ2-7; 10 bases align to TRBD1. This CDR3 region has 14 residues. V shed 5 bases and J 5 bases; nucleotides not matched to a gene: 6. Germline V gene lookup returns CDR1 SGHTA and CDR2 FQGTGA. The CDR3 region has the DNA TGTGCCAGCAGCCCCGGGACAGGGGCCCACGAGCAGTACTTC. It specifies CASSPGTGAHEQYF.

CDR3 residues: CASSVGQGSPNYGYTF. CDR3 DNA: TGTGCCAGCAGTGTGGGACAGGGGTCTCCTAACTATGGCTACACCTTC. This chain connects TRBV6-1 to TRBJ1-2; the match to TRBD1 covers 10 bases. This CDR3 is 16 amino acids long. Germline V CDR1 and CDR2: MNHNS, SASEGT. Unmatched junction bases numbered 5, after V lost 4 bases and J lost 0 bases.

The CDR3 loop is CASSWGAGANVLTF. Written as DNA, the CDR3 is TGTGCCAGCAGCTGGGGGGCTGGGGCCAACGTCCTGACTTTC. V gene TRBV7-8 combines with J gene TRBJ2-6; D possibly corresponds to TRBD2 (6 bases). Trimming removed 4 bases at V and 2 bases at J, with 6 bases between. Germline V lookup: CDR1 SGHVS, CDR2 FQNEAQ. This CDR3 has 14 amino acids.

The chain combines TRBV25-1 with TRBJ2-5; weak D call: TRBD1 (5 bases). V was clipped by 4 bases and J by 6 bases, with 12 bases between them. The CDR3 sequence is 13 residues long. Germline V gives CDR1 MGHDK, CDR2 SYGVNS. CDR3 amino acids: CASSADLDKTQYF. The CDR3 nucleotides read TGTGCCAGCAGTGCCGACCTGGACAAGACCCAGTACTTC.

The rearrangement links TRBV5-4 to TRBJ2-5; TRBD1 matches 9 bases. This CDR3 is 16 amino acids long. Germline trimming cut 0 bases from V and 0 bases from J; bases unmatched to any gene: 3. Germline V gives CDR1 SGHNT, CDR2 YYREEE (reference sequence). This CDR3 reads CASSLDGTGYQETQYF. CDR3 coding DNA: TGTGCCAGCAGCTTGGATGGGACAGGGTACCAAGAGACCCAGTACTTC.

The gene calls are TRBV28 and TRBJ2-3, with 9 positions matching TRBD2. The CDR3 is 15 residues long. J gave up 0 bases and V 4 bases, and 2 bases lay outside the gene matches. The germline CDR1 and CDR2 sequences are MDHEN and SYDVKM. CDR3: CASSSSGTSTDTQYF. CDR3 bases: TGTGCCAGCAGTTCTAGCGGGACTAGCACAGATACGCAGTATTTT. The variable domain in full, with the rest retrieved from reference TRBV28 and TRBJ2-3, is DVKVTQSSRYLVKRTGEKVFLECVQDMDHENMFWYRQDPGLGLRLIYFSYDVKMKEKGDIPEGYSVSREKKERFSLILESASTNQTSMYLCASSSSGTSTDTQYFGPGTRLTVL.

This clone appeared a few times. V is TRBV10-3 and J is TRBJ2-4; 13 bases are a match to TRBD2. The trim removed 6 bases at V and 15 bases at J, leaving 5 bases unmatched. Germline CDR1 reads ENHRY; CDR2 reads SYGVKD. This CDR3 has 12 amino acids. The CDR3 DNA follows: TGTGCCATCAGCACTAGCGGGAGGGCCCTGTACTTC. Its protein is CAISTSGRALYF.

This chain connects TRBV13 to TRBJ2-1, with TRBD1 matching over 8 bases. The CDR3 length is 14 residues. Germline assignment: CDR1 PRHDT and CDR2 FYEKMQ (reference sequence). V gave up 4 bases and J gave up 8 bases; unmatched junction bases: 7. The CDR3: CASSSRTGFDEQFF. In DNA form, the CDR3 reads TGTGCCAGCAGCTCCAGGACAGGGTTCGATGAGCAGTTCTTC.

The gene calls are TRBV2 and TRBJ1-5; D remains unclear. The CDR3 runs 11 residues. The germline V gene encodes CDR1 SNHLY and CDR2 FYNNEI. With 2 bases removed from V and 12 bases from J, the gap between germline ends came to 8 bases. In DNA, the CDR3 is TGTGCCAGCAGTGAATACCGGGACCAGCATTTT. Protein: CASSEYRDQHF.

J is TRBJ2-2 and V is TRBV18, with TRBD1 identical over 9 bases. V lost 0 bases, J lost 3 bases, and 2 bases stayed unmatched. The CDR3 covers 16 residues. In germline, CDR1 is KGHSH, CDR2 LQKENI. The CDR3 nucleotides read TGTGCCAGCTCACCACCGGGACAGGGCCACACCGGGGAGCTGTTTTTT. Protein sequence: CASSPPGQGHTGELFF.

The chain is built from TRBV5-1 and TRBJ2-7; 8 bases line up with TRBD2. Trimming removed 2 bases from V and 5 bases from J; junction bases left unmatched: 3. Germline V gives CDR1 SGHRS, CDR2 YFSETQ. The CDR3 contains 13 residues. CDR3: CASSLAGVHEQYF. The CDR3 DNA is TGCGCCAGCAGCTTAGCGGGAGTTCACGAGCAGTACTTC.

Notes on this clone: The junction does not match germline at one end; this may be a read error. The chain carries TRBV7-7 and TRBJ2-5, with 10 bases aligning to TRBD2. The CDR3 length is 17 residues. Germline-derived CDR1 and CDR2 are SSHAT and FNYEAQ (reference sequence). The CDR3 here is CASSPSSGSGVRETQYF. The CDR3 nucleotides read TGTGCTAGCAGCCCTTCTAGCGGGAGCGGTGTTAGAGAGACCCAGTACTTC.